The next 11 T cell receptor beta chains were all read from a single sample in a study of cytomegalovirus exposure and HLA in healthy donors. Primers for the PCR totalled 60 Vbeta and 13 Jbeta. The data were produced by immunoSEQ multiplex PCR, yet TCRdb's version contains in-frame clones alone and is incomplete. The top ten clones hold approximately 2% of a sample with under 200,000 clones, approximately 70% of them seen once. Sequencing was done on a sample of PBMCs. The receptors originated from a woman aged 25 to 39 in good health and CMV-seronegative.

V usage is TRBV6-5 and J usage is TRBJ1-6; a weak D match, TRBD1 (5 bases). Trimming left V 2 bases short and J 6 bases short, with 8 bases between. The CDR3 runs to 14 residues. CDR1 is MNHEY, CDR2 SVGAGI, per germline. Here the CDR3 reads CASSYGGSNSPLHF. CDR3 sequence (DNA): TGTGCCAGCAGTTACGGGGGGAGTAATTCACCCCTCCACTTT.

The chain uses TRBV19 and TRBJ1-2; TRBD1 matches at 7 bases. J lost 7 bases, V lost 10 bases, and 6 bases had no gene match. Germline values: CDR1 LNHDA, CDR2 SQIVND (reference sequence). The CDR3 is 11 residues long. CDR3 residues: CATDEGAGYTF. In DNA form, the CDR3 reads TGTGCCACCGACGAGGGGGCTGGCTACACCTTC. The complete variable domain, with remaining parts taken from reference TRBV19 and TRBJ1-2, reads DGGITQSPKYLFRKEGQNVTLSCEQNLNHDAMYWYRQDPGQGLRLIYYSQIVNDFQKGDIAEGYSVSREKKESFPLTVTSAQKNPTAFYLCATDEGAGYTFGSGTRLTVV.

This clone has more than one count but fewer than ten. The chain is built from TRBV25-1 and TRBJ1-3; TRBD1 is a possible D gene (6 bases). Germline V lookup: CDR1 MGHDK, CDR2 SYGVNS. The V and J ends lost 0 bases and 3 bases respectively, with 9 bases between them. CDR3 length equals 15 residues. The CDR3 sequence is CASSEYIGGGNTIYF. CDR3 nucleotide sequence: TGTGCCAGCAGTGAATATATAGGGGGTGGAAACACCATATATTTT.

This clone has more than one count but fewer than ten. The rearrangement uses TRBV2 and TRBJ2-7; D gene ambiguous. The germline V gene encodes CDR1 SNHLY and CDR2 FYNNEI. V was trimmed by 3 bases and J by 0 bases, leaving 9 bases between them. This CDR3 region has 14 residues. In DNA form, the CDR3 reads TGTGCCAGCAGTGACAGGCCCACCTCCTACGAGCAGTACTTC. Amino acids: CASSDRPTSYEQYF. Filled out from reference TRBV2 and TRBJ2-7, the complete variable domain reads EPEVTQTPSHQVTQMGQEVILRCVPISNHLYFYWYRQILGQKVEFLVSFYNNEISEKSEIFDDQFSVERPDGSNFTLKIRSTKLEDSAMYFCASSDRPTSYEQYFGPGTRLTVT.

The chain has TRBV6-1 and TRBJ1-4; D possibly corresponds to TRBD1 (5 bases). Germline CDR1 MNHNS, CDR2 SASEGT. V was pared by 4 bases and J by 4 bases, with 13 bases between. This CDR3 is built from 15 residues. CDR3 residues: CASSAQGPLNEKLFF. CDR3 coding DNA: TGTGCCAGCAGTGCCCAGGGTCCCCTTAATGAAAAACTGTTTTTT.

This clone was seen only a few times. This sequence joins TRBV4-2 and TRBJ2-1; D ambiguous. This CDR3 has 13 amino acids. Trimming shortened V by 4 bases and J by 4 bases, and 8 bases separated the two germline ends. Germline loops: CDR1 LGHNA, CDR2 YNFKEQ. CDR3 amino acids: CASSPDLYNEQFF. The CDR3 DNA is TGTGCCAGCAGCCCAGACCTATACAATGAGCAGTTCTTC.

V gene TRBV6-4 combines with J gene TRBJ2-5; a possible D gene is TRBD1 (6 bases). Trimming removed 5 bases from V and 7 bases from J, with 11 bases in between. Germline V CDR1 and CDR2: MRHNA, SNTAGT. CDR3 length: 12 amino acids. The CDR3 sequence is CASSIGGRTQYF. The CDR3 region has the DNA TGTGCCAGCAGTATTGGGGGCAGGACCCAGTACTTC.

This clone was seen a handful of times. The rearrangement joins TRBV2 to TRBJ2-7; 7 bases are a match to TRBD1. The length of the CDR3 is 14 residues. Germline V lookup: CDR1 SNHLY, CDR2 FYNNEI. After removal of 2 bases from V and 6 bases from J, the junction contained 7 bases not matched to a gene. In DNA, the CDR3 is TGTGCCAGCAGTGAAAGTCACACAGGGGCCGAGCAGTACTTC. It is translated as CASSESHTGAEQYF.

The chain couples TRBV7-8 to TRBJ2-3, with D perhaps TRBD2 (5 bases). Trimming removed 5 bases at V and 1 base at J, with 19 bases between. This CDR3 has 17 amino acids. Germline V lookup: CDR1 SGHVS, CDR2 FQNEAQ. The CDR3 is CASSLVPAVPGTDTQYF. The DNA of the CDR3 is TGTGCCAGCAGCCTGGTCCCAGCGGTCCCCGGCACAGATACGCAGTATTTT.

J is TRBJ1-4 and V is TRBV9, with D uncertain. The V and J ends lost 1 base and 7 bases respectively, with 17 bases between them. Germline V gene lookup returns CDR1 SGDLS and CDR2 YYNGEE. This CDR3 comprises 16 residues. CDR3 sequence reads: CASSVRPTTGSEKLFF. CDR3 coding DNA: TGTGCCAGCAGCGTAAGACCCACCACGGGAAGTGAAAAACTGTTTTTT.

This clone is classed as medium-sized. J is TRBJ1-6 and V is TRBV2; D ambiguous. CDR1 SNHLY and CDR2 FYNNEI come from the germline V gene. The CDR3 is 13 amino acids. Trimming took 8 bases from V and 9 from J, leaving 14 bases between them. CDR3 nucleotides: TGTGCCAGCCTCCTTGTTCGGGGTTCACCCCTCCACTTT. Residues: CASLLVRGSPLHF.